This T cell receptor (beta chain) was retrieved from a study of blood T cell repertoires in COVID-19. This clone appeared a single time. The repertoire was sequenced with immunoSEQ multiplex PCR; TCRdb's copy has only in-frame clones and lacks some. The sample contains approximately 260,000 clones, about 87% of which appear only once. Germline V gene sequence: CDR1 WSHSY, CDR2 SAAADI. V was clipped by 3 bases and J by 5 bases; unmatched bases: 7. This CDR3 has 15 residues. The sequence was collected from a human donor in a cohort sampled during active COVID-19. Source material: peripheral blood. This rearrangement joins TRBV10-2 to TRBJ2-5; 9 nucleotides line up with TRBD1. CDR3 residues: CASSDTGGLKETQYF. Written as DNA, the CDR3 is TGCGCCAGCAGTGACACAGGGGGCCTAAAGGAGACCCAGTACTTC.